A selection of T cell receptor beta chains follows, all from one sample in a study of blood T cell repertoires in COVID-19. The repertoire was sequenced with immunoSEQ multiplex PCR; TCRdb's copy has only in-frame clones and lacks some. Of roughly 180,000 clones listed, roughly 81% are singletons. The specimen was peripheral blood. The receptors come from a woman aged 45-59 years with COVID-19, enrolled during active disease. Both conserved end residues are part of each CDR3. Each record gives: V gene, J gene, CDR3 protein.

>TRBV19|TRBJ1-1
CASSIVQVGEKAFF
>TRBV3-1/TRBV3-2|TRBJ2-7
CASSPETVTSYEQYF
>TRBV5-6|TRBJ1-5
CASSSYRASNQPQHF
>TRBV6-1|TRBJ2-7
CASSEARQALWGYEQYF
>TRBV2|TRBJ1-5
CATRQGLSTQPQHF
>TRBV25-1|TRBJ1-4
CASSRFEKLFF
>TRBV5-1|TRBJ2-3
CASSLALTSGGAKDTQYF
>TRBV30|TRBJ1-5
CAWSADRADNQPQHF
>TRBV7-9|TRBJ2-3
CASSPIDSPTDTQYF
>TRBV21-1|TRBJ2-3
CASSNRSGAGDTQYF
>TRBV6-2/TRBV6-3|TRBJ2-7
CASSQTYEQYF
>TRBV4-1|TRBJ2-3
CASSQDLRPQYF
>TRBV18|TRBJ2-3
CASSPRGGTDTQYF
>TRBV6-5|TRBJ1-1
CASSLSGNTEAFF
>TRBV6-5|TRBJ1-5
CASSYGQGPWQPQHF
>TRBV6-5|TRBJ1-2
CASRSTGNYGYTF
>TRBV28|TRBJ1-5
CASNPTGAGNQPQHF
>TRBV6-5|TRBJ2-1
CASWGQAGNEQFF
>TRBV11-3|TRBJ2-2
CASIRPDSDTGELFF
>TRBV7-9|TRBJ2-3
CAQTVQRGNTDTQYF
>TRBV11-3|TRBJ2-3
CASSLDSNTDTQYF
>TRBV7-7|TRBJ2-2
CASSETSGGADTGELFF
>TRBV6-5|TRBJ2-5
CASSLDRQGPETQYF
>TRBV3-1/TRBV3-2|TRBJ2-3
CASSQDLYLGGTDTQYF
>TRBV19|TRBJ2-5
CASSIGLAGKETQYF
>TRBV11-2|TRBJ2-6
CASSLGGSSGANVLTF
>TRBV30|TRBJ1-2
CAWSRDRPRGYTF
>TRBV10-3|TRBJ2-6
CAIMAVSGANVLTF
>TRBV19|TRBJ2-1
CASSTRGQGAVEQFF